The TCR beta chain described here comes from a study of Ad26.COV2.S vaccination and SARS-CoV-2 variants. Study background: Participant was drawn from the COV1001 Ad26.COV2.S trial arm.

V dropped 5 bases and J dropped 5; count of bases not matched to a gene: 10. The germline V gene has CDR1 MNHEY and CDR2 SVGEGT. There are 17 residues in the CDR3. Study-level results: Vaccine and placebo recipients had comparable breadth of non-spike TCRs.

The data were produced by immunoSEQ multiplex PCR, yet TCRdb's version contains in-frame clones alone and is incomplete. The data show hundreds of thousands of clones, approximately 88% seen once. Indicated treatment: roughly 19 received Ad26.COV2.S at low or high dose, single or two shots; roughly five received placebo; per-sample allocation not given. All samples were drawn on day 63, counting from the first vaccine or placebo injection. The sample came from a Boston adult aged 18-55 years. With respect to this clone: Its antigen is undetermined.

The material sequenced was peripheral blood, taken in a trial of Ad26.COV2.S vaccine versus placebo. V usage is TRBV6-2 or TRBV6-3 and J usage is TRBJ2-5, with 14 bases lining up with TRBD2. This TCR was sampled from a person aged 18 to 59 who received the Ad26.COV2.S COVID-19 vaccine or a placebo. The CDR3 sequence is CASSPTMTSGGAETQYF. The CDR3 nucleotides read TGTGCCAGCAGTCCGACCATGACTAGCGGGGGGGCGGAGACCCAGTACTTC.